A single sample gave rise to the 27 T cell receptor beta chains below, sequenced in a study of vaccination and CD4 T cells after COVID-19. No antigen has been identified for these receptors. The treatment was: approximately 9-day PBMC culture with coronavirus spike peptide pools or control peptides (ViraFEST assay). An Oncomine TCR Beta short-read assay was used to sequence the DNA from cultured CD4+ T cells. TCRdb passed the PCR reads through MiXCR, listing each CDR3 protein once. The data hold around 16,000 distinct CDR3 sequences, with roughly three fifths observed a single time. Sequencing input: CD4+ T cells from blood, cultured in vitro. These receptors were taken from a human donor who had recovered from COVID-19.

V gene TRBV20-1 combines with J gene TRBJ2-7, with D perhaps TRBD1 (6 bases). From germline, CDR1 is DFQATT and CDR2 SNEGSKA (reference sequence). V dropped 0 bases and J dropped 5 bases, with 17 bases sitting between them. The CDR3 extends over 15 amino acids. CDR3 residues: CSARDQRGTPHEQYF. DNA of the CDR3: TGCAGTGCTAGAGATCAGCGTGGGACACCCCACGAGCAGTACTTC.

The genes are TRBV7-3 and TRBJ2-1; 9 bases fit TRBD1. The CDR3 is 13 residues long. The V gene end was trimmed by 5 bases and the J gene end by 9 bases; junction bases not matched to a gene: 5. Germline values: CDR1 SGHTA, CDR2 FQGTGA. The CDR3 protein is CASSPGTGLEQFF. CDR3 nucleotide sequence: TGTGCCAGCAGCCCCGGGACAGGGCTTGAGCAGTTCTTC.

CDR3 DNA sequence: TGTGCCAGCACACAACTTTTAAGCACAGATACGCAGTATTTT. Amino acid sequence: CASTQLLSTDTQYF. The chain carries TRBV27 and TRBJ2-3; no clear D gene. V lost 7 bases, J lost 0 bases, and 11 bases lay in between. Germline V gene lookup returns CDR1 MNHEY and CDR2 SMNVEV (reference sequence). CDR3 length equals 14 residues.

This clonotype was detected a few times. The rearrangement links TRBV2 to TRBJ1-1; D unclear. CDR3 size: 12 residues. The germline gives CDR1 SNHLY, CDR2 FYNNEI. V shed 4 bases and J shed 4 bases, with 7 bases lying between them. CDR3 amino acids: CASSGFFTEAFF. CDR3 coding DNA: TGTGCCAGCAGTGGATTCTTCACTGAAGCTTTCTTT.

The rearrangement links TRBV5-1 to TRBJ1-1; D is ambiguous. Trimming left V 0 bases short and J 5 bases short, with 11 bases between. In germline, CDR1 is SGHRS, CDR2 YFSETQ. The length of the CDR3 is 14 residues. As DNA, the CDR3 is TGCGCCAGCAGCTTGGATCTCCCGGGGACTGAAGCTTTCTTT. Translated: CASSLDLPGTEAFF.

This clonotype was counted only a few times. The chain uses TRBV6-1 and TRBJ1-6; weak D call: TRBD1 (6 bases). CDR3 length: 14 residues. With 2 bases removed from V and 11 bases from J, the gap between germline ends came to 13 bases. The germline V gene has CDR1 MNHNS and CDR2 SASEGT. CDR3 coding DNA: TGTGCCAGCAGTGAAACAGGGTACCGAACACCCCTCCACTTT. It codes for CASSETGYRTPLHF.

This clonotype was picked up a small number of times. The gene calls are TRBV5-6 and TRBJ1-2, with 7 bases that match TRBD1. The CDR3 covers 14 residues. V lost 4 bases, J lost 1 base, and 4 bases stayed unmatched. Germline assignment: CDR1 SGHDT and CDR2 YYEEEE. The CDR3 protein is CASSPGTVNYGYTF. In nucleotides, the CDR3 is TGTGCCAGCAGCCCCGGGACAGTTAACTATGGCTACACCTTC.

V gene TRBV2 combines with J gene TRBJ2-1; maybe TRBD1 (6 bases). The length of the CDR3 is 13 residues. Trimming cost V 2 bases and J 10 bases, with 12 bases left between them. Germline-derived CDR1 and CDR2 are SNHLY and FYNNEI. The CDR3 loop reads CASSEQGPGEQFF. The CDR3 coding sequence is TGTGCCAGCAGTGAACAGGGGCCAGGGGAGCAGTTCTTC.

This clonotype has only a few counts. The V call is TRBV11-2, the J call TRBJ1-1; D is uncertain. The germline gives CDR1 SGHAT, CDR2 FQNNGV. V shed 5 bases and J shed 1 base, with 11 bases lying between them. This CDR3 spans 14 amino acids. In DNA, the CDR3 is TGTGCCAGCAGCCCAACACCGGGGAACACTGAAGCTTTCTTT. It is translated as CASSPTPGNTEAFF.

This sequence joins TRBV11-2 and TRBJ2-6, with 10 bases lining up with TRBD1. Germline V lookup: CDR1 SGHAT, CDR2 FQNNGV. This CDR3 contains 20 residues. The trim removed 4 bases at V and 2 bases at J, leaving 14 bases unmatched. The CDR3 DNA reads as TGTGCCAGCAGCTCGAAGTCGGGGGACAGGGGAACTCCTGGGGCCAACGTCCTGACTTTC. It translates to CASSSKSGDRGTPGANVLTF.

The V and J genes are TRBV5-6 and TRBJ1-4; no clear D. V shed 0 bases and J shed 4 bases, with 7 bases lying between them. This CDR3 is built from 14 residues. Germline assignment: CDR1 SGHDT and CDR2 YYEEEE. The CDR3 nucleotides read TGTGCCAGCAGCTTGGCAGGCCATAATGAAAAACTGTTTTTT. Translation gives CASSLAGHNEKLFF.

The chain joins TRBV7-2 to TRBJ1-1, with 9 bases identical to TRBD1. Per germline, CDR1 SGHTA and CDR2 FQGNSA. The CDR3 extends over 14 amino acids. The J segment lost 2 bases and the V segment lost 4 bases, leaving 2 bases of the junction unmatched. The CDR3 sequence is CASSSDRGNTEAFF. The DNA for the CDR3 is TGTGCCAGCAGCTCGGACAGGGGAAACACTGAAGCTTTCTTT.

This clonotype has only a few counts. This chain connects TRBV5-1 to TRBJ1-2; 7 positions match TRBD1. The CDR3 has 14 amino acids. Losses at the gene ends were 3 bases for V and 2 bases for J; bases not matched to a gene: 4. Germline V CDR1 and CDR2: SGHRS, YFSETQ. The DNA for the CDR3 is TGCGCCAGCAGCTCGATGACAGGGAACTATGGCTACACCTTC. It translates to CASSSMTGNYGYTF.

The J gene is TRBJ2-5, the V gene TRBV18; D gene ambiguous. Trimming stripped 6 bases from V and 2 bases from J, with 4 bases between. The V gene's germline CDR1 is KGHSH and CDR2 LQKENI. The CDR3 is made up of 11 amino acids. CDR3 residues: CASSPQETQYF. The CDR3 bases are TGTGCCAGCTCTCCGCAAGAGACCCAGTACTTC.

This clonotype was counted a few times. The gene calls are TRBV2 and TRBJ1-6, with D possibly matching TRBD1 (5 bases). CDR1 and CDR2 (germline): SNHLY, FYNNEI. V lost 2 bases, J lost 12 bases, and 17 bases lay in between. CDR3 length: 15 amino acids. The CDR3 region has the DNA TGTGCCAGCAGTGAACGTCCCCCCGGGGCTCGACCCCTCCACTTT. This gives the protein CASSERPPGARPLHF.

The table lists this clonotype with a few counts. The chain combines TRBV18 with TRBJ2-3; no firm D call. The CDR3 totals 14 residues. The ends were cut back, 4 bases at V and 0 bases at J, with 8 bases in the middle. Germline V gene data show CDR1 as KGHSH and CDR2 as LQKENI. DNA of the CDR3: TGTGCCAGCTCACGGACGGCTAGCACAGATACGCAGTATTTT. This encodes CASSRTASTDTQYF.

The chain uses TRBV28 and TRBJ1-4; tentative D call: TRBD1 (5 bases). Trimming shortened V by 4 bases and J by 1 base, and 7 bases separated the two germline ends. There are 14 residues in the CDR3. Germline CDR1 is MDHEN and CDR2 is SYDVKM. CDR3 DNA sequence: TGTGCCAGCAGTTCCCAGGGAACTAATGAAAAACTGTTTTTT. This sequence encodes CASSSQGTNEKLFF.

This chain links TRBV28 with TRBJ1-5; 8 bases are shared with TRBD1. The V and J ends lost 5 bases and 6 bases, in that order; junction bases with no gene match: 6. The CDR3 is 14 residues long. Germline V gene sequence: CDR1 MDHEN, CDR2 SYDVKM. CDR3 nucleotide sequence: TGTGCCAGCAGTCAGGACAGGGCTGGTCAGCCCCAGCATTTT. Its translation: CASSQDRAGQPQHF.

The chain joins TRBV19 to TRBJ1-2; D gene ambiguous. Germline assignment: CDR1 LNHDA and CDR2 SQIVND (reference sequence). The CDR3 extends over 16 amino acids. V was cut by 0 bases and J by 7 bases, with 18 bases left in between. The CDR3 region has the DNA TGTGCCAGTAGTATAGATCTCAGCAGCCTTCCCTTTGGCTACACCTTC. This codes for CASSIDLSSLPFGYTF. Full variable domain (outside the CDR3, taken from reference TRBV19 and TRBJ1-2): DGGITQSPKYLFRKEGQNVTLSCEQNLNHDAMYWYRQDPGQGLRLIYYSQIVNDFQKGDIAEGYSVSREKKESFPLTVTSAQKNPTAFYLCASSIDLSSLPFGYTFGSGTRLTVV.

This chain uses TRBV10-1 with TRBJ2-2; a weak D match, TRBD2 (5 bases). This CDR3 region has 14 residues. Between the trimmed V and J ends, which lost 0 bases and 6 bases, there was a span of 8 bases. Per the germline V gene, CDR1 is WNHNN and CDR2 is SYGVQD (reference sequence). The CDR3 sequence: CASSESISAGELFF. CDR3 sequence (DNA): TGCGCCAGCAGTGAGTCGATTAGCGCCGGGGAGCTGTTTTTT.

This clonotype was counted a single time. The rearrangement links TRBV19 to TRBJ1-1, with a tentative D call TRBD1 (5 bases). Between the trimmed V and J ends, which lost 4 bases and 5 bases, there was a span of 11 bases. CDR3 length: 13 amino acids. Germline CDR1 and CDR2: LNHDA and SQIVND (reference sequence). The CDR3 coding sequence is TGTGCCAGTAGTACCGAACGGGGGACTGAAGCTTTCTTT. Translating gives CASSTERGTEAFF.

The CDR3 region has the DNA TGTGCCAGCAGCCCAAGTTTAGGGGAGTCAGATACGCAGTATTTT. Translation gives CASSPSLGESDTQYF. The chain couples TRBV11-3 to TRBJ2-3, with D perhaps given as TRBD1 or TRBD2 (5 bases each). Trimming took off 5 bases at V and 4 bases at J, with 16 bases between the two ends. In germline, CDR1 is SGHNT, CDR2 YENEEA. This CDR3 comprises 15 residues. The full variable domain, its missing parts supplied by reference TRBV11-3 and TRBJ2-3, is EAGVVQSPRYKIIEKKQPVAFWCNPISGHNTLYWYLQNLGQGPELLIRYENEEAVDDSQLPKDRFSAERLKGVDSTLKIQPAELGDSAVYLCASSPSLGESDTQYFGPGTRLTVL.

The chain joins TRBV10-3 to TRBJ2-7, with a tentative D call TRBD2 (5 bases). With 0 bases removed from V and 3 bases from J, the gap between germline ends came to 12 bases. The germline gives CDR1 ENHRY, CDR2 SYGVKD. The CDR3 length is 15 residues. CDR3 loop: CAISESGLAGYEQYF. The CDR3 DNA follows: TGTGCCATCAGTGAGTCGGGATTGGCGGGCTACGAGCAGTACTTC.

J is TRBJ2-1 and V is TRBV10-3; possible D gene TRBD2, 6 bases. Trimming removed 1 base at V and 1 base at J, with 11 bases between. CDR3 length equals 16 residues. Germline CDR1 ENHRY, CDR2 SYGVKD. Here the CDR3 DNA reads TGTGCCATCAGTGAGTTGGGGGGATTGTCCTACAATGAGCAGTTCTTC. Its translation is CAISELGGLSYNEQFF.

The chain combines TRBV20-1 with TRBJ2-3, with D tentatively TRBD2 (6 bases). Trimming stripped 5 bases from V and 2 bases from J, with 17 bases between. Germline V lookup: CDR1 DFQATT, CDR2 SNEGSKA (reference sequence). The CDR3 has 15 amino acids. CDR3: CSASSSAGSTDTQYF. CDR3 coding DNA: TGCAGTGCTTCGTCCTCGGCGGGATCCACAGATACGCAGTATTTT.

The chain links TRBV12-3 or TRBV12-4 to TRBJ2-5; the match to TRBD1 covers 9 bases. J gave up 5 bases and V 3 bases, and 1 base lay outside the gene matches. CDR3 length equals 13 residues. CDR3: CASSLTGGETQYF. The CDR3 DNA follows: TGTGCCAGCAGTTTGACAGGGGGGGAGACCCAGTACTTC.

This clonotype was detected only a few times. The CDR3 sequence: CASTLGSASYNEQFF. Here the CDR3 DNA reads TGTGCCAGCACCCTCGGTAGCGCCTCCTACAATGAGCAGTTCTTC. V is TRBV12-3 or TRBV12-4 and J is TRBJ2-1; weak D call: TRBD2 (5 bases). V was shortened by 7 bases and J by 0 bases, with 13 bases between the two germline ends. This CDR3 has 15 amino acids.